This T cell receptor (beta chain) was captured in a study of blood T cell repertoires in COVID-19. Study as a whole: The samples span acute and convalescent COVID-19 from the United States, Italy and Spain. From T cells, B-cell-depleted T cells, or PBMCs came the material, which was cDNA or gDNA.

Per the authors' pipeline: The authors estimated nucleated cell counts from reference gene primer amplification. Using immunoSEQ multiplex PCR, the repertoire was profiled, and TCRdb retains in-frame clones only, with some absent. For V, J and clone size, that table is used; D and trimming come from the DNA. The sample consists of 350,000 or so clones, approximately 89% of them appearing once. Seattle's enrolled individuals joined amid active infection and were then monitored longitudinally. The source material was peripheral blood. The TCR sequence derives from a woman aged 25 to 45 with COVID-19, enrolled during active disease.

CDR3 DNA sequence: TGTGCCAGCACCTCCGAAGGGGTGGGGGAGCAGTACTTC. Encoded protein: CASTSEGVGEQYF. V is TRBV2 and J is TRBJ2-7; TRBD1 might be the D (5 bases). V lost 7 bases and J 7 bases, leaving 17 bases between the germline ends. CDR3 length: 13 amino acids. Looked up from germline, CDR1 is SNHLY and CDR2 is FYNNEI.